Sequencing of this TCR beta chain was carried out in a study of metastatic and nonmetastatic thyroid tumors. Study-wide findings and caveats: TCR beta diversity was reportedly significantly higher in malignant thyroid tumors than benign nodules, in blood and tumor.

Per the germline V gene, CDR1 is SNHLY and CDR2 is FYNNEI. The CDR3 is 18 residues long. V trimming: 5 bases; J trimming: 2 bases; junction bases outside the gene matches: 12. Treatment of any kind had been given to no patient before thyroid surgery. Using MiXCR, TCRdb re-called clones from the PCR reads. Counted here are 5,500 to 6,000 clones, roughly 25% occurring once; the ten biggest clones make up around 10%. This clone was seen a handful of times. Its antigen is not known. This chain joins TRBV2 and TRBJ2-7; 13 bases are a match to TRBD2. The sequenced sample consisted of adjacent normal tissue. The sequence was collected from a male donor with papillary thyroid cancer or a benign thyroid nodule (not recorded which). Some clones in this sample may be carry-over from other donors' samples. This CDR3 reads CASSRGLAGVGGTYEQYF. The CDR3 DNA is TGTGCCAGCAGTCGAGGACTAGCGGGAGTAGGAGGGACCTACGAGCAGTACTTC.